The 5 T cell receptor beta chains given below trace back to one sample, sequenced in a study of blood T cell repertoires in COVID-19. Some clones are missing from TCRdb's copy, which holds only in-frame ones; the method was immunoSEQ multiplex PCR. The sample consists of 300,000 or so clones, roughly 80% of them appearing once. The material sequenced was peripheral blood. Receptors originate from a woman aged 50 to 60 with active or convalescent COVID-19.

The DNA for the CDR3 is TGTGCCAGTAGTATGCCGAGCCTAGCGGAAAGCACAGATACGCAGTATTTT. Amino acids: CASSMPSLAESTDTQYF. The chain joins TRBV19 to TRBJ2-3; 7 bases agree with TRBD2. This CDR3 comprises 17 residues. Germline assignment: CDR1 LNHDA and CDR2 SQIVND (reference sequence). Trimming cost V 3 bases and J 0 bases; bases outside gene matches: 9. The full variable domain, rest sourced from reference TRBV19 and TRBJ2-3, is DGGITQSPKYLFRKEGQNVTLSCEQNLNHDAMYWYRQDPGQGLRLIYYSQIVNDFQKGDIAEGYSVSREKKESFPLTVTSAQKNPTAFYLCASSMPSLAESTDTQYFGPGTRLTVL.

The CDR3, as DNA: TGTGCCAGTAGTAATCGGTTCGGCAGGGCTATTGACACTGAAGCTTTCTTT. Its protein product is CASSNRFGRAIDTEAFF. The rearrangement joins TRBV19 to TRBJ1-1; TRBD1 is a possible D gene (5 bases). Germline V CDR1 and CDR2: LNHDA, SQIVND (reference sequence). The CDR3 extends over 17 amino acids. The V end was cut by 4 bases, the J end by 3 bases, with 21 bases between.

The J gene is TRBJ2-1, the V gene TRBV24-1; 9 positions match TRBD2. Germline V gene sequence: CDR1 KGHDR, CDR2 SFDVKD. The CDR3 consists of 17 residues. Germline trimming cut 3 bases from V and 0 bases from J; bases unmatched to any gene: 5. The CDR3 DNA sequence: TGTGCCACCAGTGATAATAGCGGGAGAGGCTCCTACAATGAGCAGTTCTTC. Amino acid sequence: CATSDNSGRGSYNEQFF.

The rearrangement uses TRBV19 and TRBJ2-1, with D perhaps matching TRBD1 (5 bases). The CDR3 extends over 14 amino acids. The V gene lost 5 bases and the J gene lost 5 bases, with 13 bases spanning the gap. Germline CDR1 and CDR2: LNHDA and SQIVND (reference sequence). This CDR3 reads CASSSWTKNNEQFF. The CDR3 DNA follows: TGTGCCAGTAGTTCCTGGACAAAAAACAATGAGCAGTTCTTC.

This sequence joins TRBV6-6 and TRBJ2-5; 11 bases align to TRBD2. From germline, CDR1 is MNHNY and CDR2 SVGAGI (reference sequence). This CDR3 is 16 amino acids long. J was trimmed by 2 bases and V by 2 bases; bases with no gene match: 4. CDR3 sequence: CASSYRTSGGQETQYF. DNA for the CDR3: TGTGCCAGCAGTTACAGAACTAGCGGGGGTCAAGAGACCCAGTACTTC.